Sequencing of this TCR beta chain was carried out in a study of PD-1 blockade in classical Hodgkin lymphoma. Measured with immunoSEQ multiplex PCR; TCRdb has only the in-frame clones, and not every one. Of tens of thousands of clones detected, roughly 78% appear once; the ten largest clones hold around a third. This sample's time point: cycle 4 day 1 (C4D1), after 5 to 7 weeks of nivolumab. No patient escaped relapse after autologous stem cell transplantation, and brentuximab vedotin exposure varied. Trimming took 4 bases from V and 5 from J, leaving 13 bases between them. This CDR3 region has 14 residues. Germline assignment: CDR1 SGHRS and CDR2 YFSETQ.

This clonotype was obtained from a human donor with classical Hodgkin lymphoma. The chain carries TRBV5-1 and TRBJ2-1; D may be TRBD2 (6 bases). The source was peripheral blood mononuclear cells (PBMCs), collected before the fourth cycle of nivolumab. This CDR3 reads CASSQVGGHNEQFF. CDR3 DNA sequence: TGCGCCAGCAGCCAGGTCGGGGGACACAATGAGCAGTTCTTC.